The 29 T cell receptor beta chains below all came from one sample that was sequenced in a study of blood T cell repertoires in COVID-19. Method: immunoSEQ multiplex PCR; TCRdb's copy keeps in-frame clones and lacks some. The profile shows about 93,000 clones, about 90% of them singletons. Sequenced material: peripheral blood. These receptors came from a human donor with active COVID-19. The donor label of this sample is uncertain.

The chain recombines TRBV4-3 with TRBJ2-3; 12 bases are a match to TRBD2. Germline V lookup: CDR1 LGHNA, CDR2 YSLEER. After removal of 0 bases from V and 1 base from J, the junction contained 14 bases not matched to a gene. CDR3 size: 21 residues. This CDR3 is CASSQDRGLAGSMYGTDTQYF. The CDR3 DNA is TGCGCCAGCAGCCAAGATCGTGGACTAGCGGGGTCTATGTATGGCACAGATACGCAGTATTTT.

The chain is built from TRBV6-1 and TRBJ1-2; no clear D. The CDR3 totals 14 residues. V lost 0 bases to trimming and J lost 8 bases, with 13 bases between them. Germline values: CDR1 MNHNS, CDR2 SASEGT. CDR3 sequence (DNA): TGTGCCAGCAGTGAAGCCGGGTTCGTCAGAGGCTACACCTTC. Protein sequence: CASSEAGFVRGYTF.

The CDR3: CASSQGTGLSPLHF. The DNA for the CDR3 is TGTGCCAGCAGTCAGGGGACAGGGCTTTCACCCCTCCACTTT. This chain joins TRBV2 and TRBJ1-6, with 9 positions matching TRBD1. There are 14 residues in the CDR3. Germline V lookup: CDR1 SNHLY, CDR2 FYNNEI. J gave up 9 bases and V 5 bases, and 5 bases lay outside the gene matches.

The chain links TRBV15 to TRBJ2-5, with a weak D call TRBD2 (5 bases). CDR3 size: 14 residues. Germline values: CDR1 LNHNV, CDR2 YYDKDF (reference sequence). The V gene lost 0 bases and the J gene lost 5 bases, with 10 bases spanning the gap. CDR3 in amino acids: CATSREGGFETQYF. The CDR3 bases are TGTGCCACCAGCAGAGAAGGCGGGTTTGAGACCCAGTACTTC.

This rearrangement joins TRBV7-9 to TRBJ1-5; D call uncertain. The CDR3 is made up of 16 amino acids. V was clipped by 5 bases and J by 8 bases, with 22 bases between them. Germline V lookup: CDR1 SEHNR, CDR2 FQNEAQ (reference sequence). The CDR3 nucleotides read TGTGCCAGCAGCCCAGGCAGTGGTGGTTACAGTGAGCCCCAGCATTTT. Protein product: CASSPGSGGYSEPQHF.

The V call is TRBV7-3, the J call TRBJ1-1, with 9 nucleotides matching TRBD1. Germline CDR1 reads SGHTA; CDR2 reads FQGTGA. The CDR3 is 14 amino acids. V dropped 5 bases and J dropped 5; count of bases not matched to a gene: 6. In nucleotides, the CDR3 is TGTGCCAGCAGCCCACAGGGGGCTAAAACTGAAGCTTTCTTT. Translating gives CASSPQGAKTEAFF.

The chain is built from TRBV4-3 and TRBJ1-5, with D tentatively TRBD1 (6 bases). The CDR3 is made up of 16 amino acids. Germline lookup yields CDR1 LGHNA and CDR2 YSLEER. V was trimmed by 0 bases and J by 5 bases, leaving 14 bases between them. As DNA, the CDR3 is TGCGCCAGCAGCCAAGACGCAGGGGTCGGTTATCAGCCCCAGCATTTT. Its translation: CASSQDAGVGYQPQHF.

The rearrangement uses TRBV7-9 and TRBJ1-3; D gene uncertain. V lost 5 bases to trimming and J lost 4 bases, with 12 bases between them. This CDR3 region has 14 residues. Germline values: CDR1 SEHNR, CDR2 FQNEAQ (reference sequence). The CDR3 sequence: CASSPTLDGNTIYF. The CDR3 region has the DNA TGTGCCAGCAGCCCGACCCTAGACGGAAACACCATATATTTT.

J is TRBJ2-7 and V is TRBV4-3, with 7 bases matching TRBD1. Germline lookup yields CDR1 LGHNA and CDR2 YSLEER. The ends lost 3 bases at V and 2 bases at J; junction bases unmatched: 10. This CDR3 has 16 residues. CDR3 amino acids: CASSQELTGSPYEQYF. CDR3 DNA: TGCGCCAGCAGCCAGGAATTGACAGGGAGCCCCTACGAGCAGTACTTC.

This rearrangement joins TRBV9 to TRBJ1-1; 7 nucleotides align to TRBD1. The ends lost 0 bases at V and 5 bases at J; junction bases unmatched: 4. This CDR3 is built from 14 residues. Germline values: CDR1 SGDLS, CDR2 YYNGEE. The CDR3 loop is CASSVAARGTEAFF. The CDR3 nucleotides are TGTGCCAGCAGCGTAGCAGCCAGGGGGACTGAAGCTTTCTTT.

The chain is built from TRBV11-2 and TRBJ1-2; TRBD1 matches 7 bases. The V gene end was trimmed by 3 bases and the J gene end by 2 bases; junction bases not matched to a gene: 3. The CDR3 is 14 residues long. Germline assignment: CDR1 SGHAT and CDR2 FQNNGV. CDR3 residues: CASSFGTDNYGYTF. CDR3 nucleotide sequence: TGTGCCAGCAGCTTCGGGACAGACAACTATGGCTACACCTTC.

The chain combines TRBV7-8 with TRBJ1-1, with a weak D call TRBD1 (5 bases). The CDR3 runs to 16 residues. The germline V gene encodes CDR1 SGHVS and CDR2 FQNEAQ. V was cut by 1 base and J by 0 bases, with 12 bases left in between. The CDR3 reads CASSLVAGPMNTEAFF. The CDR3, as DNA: TGTGCCAGCAGCTTAGTCGCAGGGCCCATGAACACTGAAGCTTTCTTT.

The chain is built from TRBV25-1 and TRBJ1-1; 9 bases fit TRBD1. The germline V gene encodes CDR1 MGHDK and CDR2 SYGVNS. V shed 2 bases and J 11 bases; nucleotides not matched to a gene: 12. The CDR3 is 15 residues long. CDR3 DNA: TGTGCCAGCAGTGAAGCCAGGGAAGGGGACAGGGCGGCTTTCTTT. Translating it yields CASSEAREGDRAAFF.

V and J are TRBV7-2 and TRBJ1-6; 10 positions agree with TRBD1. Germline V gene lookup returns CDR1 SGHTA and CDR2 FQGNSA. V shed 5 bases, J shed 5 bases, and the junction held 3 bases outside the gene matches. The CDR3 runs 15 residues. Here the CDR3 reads CASSLTGGNNSPLHF. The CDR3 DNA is TGTGCCAGCAGCCTGACAGGGGGCAATAATTCACCCCTCCACTTT.

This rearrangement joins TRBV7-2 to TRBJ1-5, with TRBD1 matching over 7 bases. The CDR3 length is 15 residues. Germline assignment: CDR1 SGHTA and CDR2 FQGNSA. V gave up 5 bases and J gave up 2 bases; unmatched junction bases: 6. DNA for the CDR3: TGTGCCAGCAGCAACCACGGACAGGGCAATCAGCCCCAGCATTTT. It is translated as CASSNHGQGNQPQHF.

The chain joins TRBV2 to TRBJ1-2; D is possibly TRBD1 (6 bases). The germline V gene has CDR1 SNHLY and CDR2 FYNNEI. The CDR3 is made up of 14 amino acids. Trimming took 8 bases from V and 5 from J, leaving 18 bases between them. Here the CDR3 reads CASAQGRGQYGYTF. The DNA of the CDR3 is TGTGCCAGCGCCCAGGGCAGGGGCCAGTATGGCTACACCTTC.

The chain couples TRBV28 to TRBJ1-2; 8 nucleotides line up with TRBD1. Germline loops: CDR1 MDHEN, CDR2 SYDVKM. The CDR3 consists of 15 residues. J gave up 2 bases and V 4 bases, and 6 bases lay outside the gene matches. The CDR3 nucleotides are TGTGCCAGCAGTTACGGACAGGGAGAAAACTATGGCTACACCTTC. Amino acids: CASSYGQGENYGYTF.

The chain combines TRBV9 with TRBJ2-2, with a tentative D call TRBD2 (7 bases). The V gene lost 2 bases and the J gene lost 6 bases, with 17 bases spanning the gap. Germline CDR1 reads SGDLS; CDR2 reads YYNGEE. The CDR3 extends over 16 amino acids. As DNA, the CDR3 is TGTGCCAGCAGCGTCGGGGGGCAGTCCGTCTCCGGGGAGCTGTTTTTT. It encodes CASSVGGQSVSGELFF. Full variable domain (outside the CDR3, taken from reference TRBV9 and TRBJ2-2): DSGVTQTPKHLITATGQRVTLRCSPRSGDLSVYWYQQSLDQGLQFLIQYYNGEERAKGNILERFSAQQFPDLHSELNLSSLELGDSALYFCASSVGGQSVSGELFFGEGSRLTVL.

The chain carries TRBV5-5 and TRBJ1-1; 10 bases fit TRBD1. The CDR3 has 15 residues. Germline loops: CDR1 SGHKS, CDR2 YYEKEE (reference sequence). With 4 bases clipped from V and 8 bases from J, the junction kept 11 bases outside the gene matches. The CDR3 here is CASSRLGTGDGEAFF. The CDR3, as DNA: TGTGCCAGCAGCCGACTTGGGACAGGGGACGGGGAAGCTTTCTTT.

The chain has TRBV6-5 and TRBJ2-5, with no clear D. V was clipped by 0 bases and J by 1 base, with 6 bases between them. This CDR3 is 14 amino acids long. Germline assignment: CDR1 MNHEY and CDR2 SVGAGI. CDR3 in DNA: TGTGCCAGCAGTTACTCGCGTTCCCAAGAGACCCAGTACTTC. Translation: CASSYSRSQETQYF.

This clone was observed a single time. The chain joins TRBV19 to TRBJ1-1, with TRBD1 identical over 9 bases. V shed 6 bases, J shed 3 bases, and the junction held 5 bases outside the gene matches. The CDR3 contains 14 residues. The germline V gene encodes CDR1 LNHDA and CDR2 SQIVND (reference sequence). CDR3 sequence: CASSPGTGHTEAFF. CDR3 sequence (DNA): TGTGCCAGTAGCCCCGGGACAGGGCACACTGAAGCTTTCTTT.

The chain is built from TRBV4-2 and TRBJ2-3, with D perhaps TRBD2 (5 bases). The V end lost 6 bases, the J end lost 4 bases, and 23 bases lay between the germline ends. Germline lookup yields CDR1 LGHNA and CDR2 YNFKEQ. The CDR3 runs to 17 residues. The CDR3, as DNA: TGTGCCAGCAGTCGATCGCGTAGAAGTAGCGAGCCAGATACGCAGTATTTT. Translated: CASSRSRRSSEPDTQYF.

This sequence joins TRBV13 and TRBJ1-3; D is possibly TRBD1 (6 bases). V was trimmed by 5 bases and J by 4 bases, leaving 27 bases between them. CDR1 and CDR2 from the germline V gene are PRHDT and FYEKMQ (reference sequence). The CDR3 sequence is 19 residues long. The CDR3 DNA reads TGTGCCAGCAGCACCAAATATCGGACAGAGTCTCTTTCCGGAAACACCATATATTTT. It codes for CASSTKYRTESLSGNTIYF.

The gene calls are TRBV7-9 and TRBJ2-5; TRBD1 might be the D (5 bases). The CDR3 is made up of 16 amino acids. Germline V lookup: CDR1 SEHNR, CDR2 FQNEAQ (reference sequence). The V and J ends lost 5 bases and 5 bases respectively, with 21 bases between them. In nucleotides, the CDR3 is TGTGCCAGCAGCCCTGAACGGAGCAGGGTCGGGGAGACCCAGTACTTC. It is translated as CASSPERSRVGETQYF. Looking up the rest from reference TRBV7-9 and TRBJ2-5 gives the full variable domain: DTGVSQNPRHKITKRGQNVTFRCDPISEHNRLYWYRQTLGQGPEFLTYFQNEAQLEKSRLLSDRFSAERPKGSFSTLEIQRTEQGDSAMYLCASSPERSRVGETQYFGPGTRLLVL.

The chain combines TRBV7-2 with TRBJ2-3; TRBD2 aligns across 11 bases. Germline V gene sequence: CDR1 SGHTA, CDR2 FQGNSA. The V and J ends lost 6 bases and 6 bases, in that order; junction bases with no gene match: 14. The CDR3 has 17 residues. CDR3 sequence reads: CASRPRSTSGGTDTQYF. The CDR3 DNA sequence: TGTGCCAGCAGACCCAGATCCACTAGCGGGGGAACCGATACGCAGTATTTT.

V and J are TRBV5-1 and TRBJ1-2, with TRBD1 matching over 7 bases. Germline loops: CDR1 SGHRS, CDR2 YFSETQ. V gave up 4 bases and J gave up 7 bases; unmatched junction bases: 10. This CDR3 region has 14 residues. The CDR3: CASSHRQGGSGYTF. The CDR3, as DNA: TGCGCCAGCAGCCATCGACAGGGTGGTAGTGGCTACACCTTC.

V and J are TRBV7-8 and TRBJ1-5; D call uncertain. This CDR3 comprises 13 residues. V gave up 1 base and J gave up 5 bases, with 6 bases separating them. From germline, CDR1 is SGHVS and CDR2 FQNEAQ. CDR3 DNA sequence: TGTGCCAGCAGCTTAGTTTCATATCAGCCCCAGCATTTT. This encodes CASSLVSYQPQHF. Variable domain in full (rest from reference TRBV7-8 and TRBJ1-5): GAGVSQSPRYKVAKRGQDVALRCDPISGHVSLFWYQQALGQGPEFLTYFQNEAQLDKSGLPSDRFFAERPEGSVSTLKIQRTQQEDSAVYLCASSLVSYQPQHFGDGTRLSIL.

The CDR3 DNA follows: TGTGCCAGCAGCAACAGGGAGACGAACACCGGGGAGCTGTTTTTT. It specifies CASSNRETNTGELFF. The rearrangement links TRBV6-6 to TRBJ2-2; tentatively, D is TRBD1 (6 bases). This CDR3 comprises 15 residues. With 6 bases removed from V and 0 bases from J, the gap between germline ends came to 11 bases. Germline CDR1 MNHNY, CDR2 SVGAGI (reference sequence).

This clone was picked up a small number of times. This CDR3 is CASSLGRHTVLNSPLHF. CDR3 in DNA: TGTGCCAGCAGCTTAGGCCGACACACCGTCCTTAATTCACCCCTCCACTTT. The chain couples TRBV7-2 to TRBJ1-6, with unresolved D. Trimming removed 1 base at V and 6 bases at J, with 16 bases between. This CDR3 is 17 amino acids long. CDR1 and CDR2 (germline): SGHTA, FQGNSA.